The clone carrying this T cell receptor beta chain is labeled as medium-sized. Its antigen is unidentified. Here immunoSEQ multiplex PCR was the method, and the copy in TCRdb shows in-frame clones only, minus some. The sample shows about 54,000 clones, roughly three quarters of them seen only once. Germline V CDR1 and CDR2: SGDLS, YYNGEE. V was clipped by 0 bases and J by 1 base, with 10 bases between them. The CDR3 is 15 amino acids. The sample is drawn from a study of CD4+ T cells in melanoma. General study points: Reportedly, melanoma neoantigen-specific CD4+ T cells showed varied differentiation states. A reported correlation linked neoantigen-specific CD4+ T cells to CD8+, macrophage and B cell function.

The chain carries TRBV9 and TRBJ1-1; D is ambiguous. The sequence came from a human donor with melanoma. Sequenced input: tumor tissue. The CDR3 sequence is CASSVGGSGNTEAFF. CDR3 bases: TGTGCCAGCAGCGTAGGAGGGTCGGGGAACACTGAAGCTTTCTTT. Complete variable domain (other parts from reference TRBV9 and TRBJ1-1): DSGVTQTPKHLITATGQRVTLRCSPRSGDLSVYWYQQSLDQGLQFLIQYYNGEERAKGNILERFSAQQFPDLHSELNLSSLELGDSALYFCASSVGGSGNTEAFFGQGTRLTVV.